These T cell receptor beta chains were read from a single sample in a study of regulatory T cells in long-lasting Graves disease. One entry per CDR3 protein, called by TCRdb with MiXCR from the multiplex PCR reads. Found here are fewer than 650,000 distinct CDR3 sequences, about 16% of them singletons; the top ten hold more than 10%. The same data also went into a second study, on T cells in Graves' hyperthyroidism and ophthalmopathy.

The input for sequencing was peripheral blood mononuclear cells (PBMCs), taken at new diagnosis, from a patient treated with antithyroid drugs. The receptor set was obtained from a man between 18 and 35 years old with Graves disease. Each CDR3 is given with its conserved first and last residue. Fields, in order: CDR3 DNA, CDR3 protein, V gene, J gene, clone size, D gene. D genes are given only for firm matches. Only some rows state a clone size, as once, few, many or a class for expanded clones.

TGTGCCAGCAGTGAAGGCTGGAGCTACGAGCAGTACTTC	CASSEGWSYEQYF	TRBV6-1	TRBJ2-7	many	-
TGTGCCAGCAGTAGGAGGGAGTACAACGAGCAGTACTTC	CASSRREYNEQYF	TRBV6-1	TRBJ2-7	many	-
TGTGCCAGCAGTTCCCGTAAGGGGGCGGGAGGGTCCTACGAGCAGTACTTC	CASSSRKGAGGSYEQYF	TRBV11-3	TRBJ2-7	-	TRBD2
TGCGCCAGCAGTGAGGGGACAGGGGGCAAAGAGACCCAGTACTTC	CASSEGTGGKETQYF	TRBV10-1	TRBJ2-5	-	TRBD1
TGTGCCAGCAGTTACCCGGGACAGGGGAACGAGCAGTACTTC	CASSYPGQGNEQYF	TRBV6-5	TRBJ2-7	few	TRBD1
TGTGCCAGCAGCCAAACAGAAGGGCCCCAGCATTTT	CASSQTEGPQHF	TRBV2	TRBJ1-5	many	-
TGTGCCAGCTCCATCGGAACTATCAACAATGAGCAGTTCTTC	CASSIGTINNEQFF	TRBV2	TRBJ2-1	many	-
TGTGCCAGCAGTGATGAGGAGACCCAGTACTTC	CASSDEETQYF	TRBV2	TRBJ2-5	many	-
TGTGCCAGCAGTTCTCAAGAACTAGCGTCCTACAATGAGCAGTTCTTC	CASSSQELASYNEQFF	TRBV12-3/TRBV12-4	TRBJ2-1	-	TRBD2
TGTGCCAGCAGCGTGTCGATAGGGGCCTACAATGAGCAGTTCTTC	CASSVSIGAYNEQFF	TRBV9	TRBJ2-1	few	-
TGCGCCAGCAGCCAAGGAGGGGGAGTTCTGGTCGAGACCCAGTACTTC	CASSQGGGVLVETQYF	TRBV4-1	TRBJ2-5	-	-
TGTGCCAGCAACCCCGGAGGAGGGAACACTGAAGCTTTCTTT	CASNPGGGNTEAFF	TRBV4-2	TRBJ1-1	-	-
TGTGCCAGCAGTTTGGGAGACTCCTCCGCGCAAGAGACCCAGTACTTC	CASSLGDSSAQETQYF	TRBV12-3/TRBV12-4	TRBJ2-5	many	-
TGTGCCAGCAGTTTCGCAGCTAGCTACGAGCAGTACTTC	CASSFAASYEQYF	TRBV28	TRBJ2-7	many	-
TGTGCCTGGAGTTGGAACTACAATGAGCAGTTCTTC	CAWSWNYNEQFF	TRBV30	TRBJ2-1	many	-
TGCAGTGCTAGAGATAAAGTGAAAGCGGCTAGCACAGATACGCAGTATTTT	CSARDKVKAASTDTQYF	TRBV20-1	TRBJ2-3	-	-
TGCAGCGTTGGCCAGGGCTTGACTGAAGCTTTCTTT	CSVGQGLTEAFF	TRBV29-1	TRBJ1-1	many	-
TGTGCCAGCAGCTGGGGACACTCGAACACTGAAGCTTTCTTT	CASSWGHSNTEAFF	TRBV5-4	TRBJ1-1	many	-
TGTGCCAGCAGTGAGGGACAGGGGGATCAGCCCCAGCATTTT	CASSEGQGDQPQHF	TRBV2	TRBJ1-5	many	TRBD1
TGTGCCAGCAAAATGACAGGGGGTGATGAGACCCAGTACTTC	CASKMTGGDETQYF	TRBV2	TRBJ2-5	-	TRBD1
TGTGCCAGCAGTTATATAGCGGCGGGCTCCTACGAGCAGTACTTC	CASSYIAAGSYEQYF	TRBV27	TRBJ2-7	many	-
TGTGCCAGCAGTTTAACCCCGCGGCAGGTGCAGTACTTC	CASSLTPRQVQYF	TRBV27	TRBJ2-7	-	-
TGCGCCAGCAGCTTGTTAGCGGGATTTTCCTACAATGAGCAGTTCTTC	CASSLLAGFSYNEQFF	TRBV5-1	TRBJ2-1	-	TRBD2
TGCAGTGCTACGGTGGGGAACACCGGGGAGCTGTTTTTT	CSATVGNTGELFF	TRBV20-1	TRBJ2-2	few	-
TGTGCCACCAGCAGAGATCGAGGGACTGGAAACACCATATATTTT	CATSRDRGTGNTIYF	TRBV15	TRBJ1-3	many	-
TGTGCCAGCAGCTTGACTAGTTTTAATGAGCAGTTCTTC	CASSLTSFNEQFF	TRBV5-4	TRBJ2-1	-	-
TGTGCCAGCAGCCCTAATCATAACTATGGCTACACCTTC	CASSPNHNYGYTF	TRBV27	TRBJ1-2	few	-
TGTGCCTGGAGTGTAGCCAGGGGATTTTATGCTGGCTACACCTTC	CAWSVARGFYAGYTF	TRBV30	TRBJ1-2	many	-
TGTGCCAGCAGTACCCGGACAGGGGCGACAGATACGCAGTATTTT	CASSTRTGATDTQYF	TRBV25-1	TRBJ2-3	few	TRBD1
TGTGCCAGCGCGCTAGCGGGATTCGATGAGCAGTTCTTC	CASALAGFDEQFF	TRBV2	TRBJ2-1	few	TRBD2
TGCAGTGCTAGGCCACGGGAGGTCGAGCAGTACTTC	CSARPREVEQYF	TRBV20-1	TRBJ2-7	few	TRBD2
TGTGCCAGCAGTTTCTGGCCGGGACAGGGGCCTTCAACTAATGAAAAACTGTTTTTT	CASSFWPGQGPSTNEKLFF	TRBV28	TRBJ1-4	many	TRBD1
TGTGCCAGCAGTTTAAGGGACGGGGGTTACAATGAGCAGTTCTTC	CASSLRDGGYNEQFF	TRBV27	TRBJ2-1	-	-
TGTGCCAGCGGATCAGCCGGGACAGGGGGTTTCGAGCAGTTCTTC	CASGSAGTGGFEQFF	TRBV28	TRBJ2-1	few	TRBD1
TGTGCCAGCAGTCCCCCTAGCGGGTCGGGCTACAATGAGCAGTTCTTC	CASSPPSGSGYNEQFF	TRBV28	TRBJ2-1	-	TRBD2
TGTGCCAGTCATCTAGGGGGCAGCTACAATGAGCAGTTCTTC	CASHLGGSYNEQFF	TRBV28	TRBJ2-1	many	TRBD1
TGTGCCACCAGTACCCCCGGGGCCCAAAGGGAAAATGAGCAGTTCTTC	CATSTPGAQRENEQFF	TRBV24-1	TRBJ2-1	many	-
TGTGCCTGGAGTGTACGGTCCGGGGTCAGCTCCTATAATTCACCCCTCCACTTT	CAWSVRSGVSSYNSPLHF	TRBV30	TRBJ1-6	-	-
TGTGCCAGCAGCTTAGCGGAGGGAGTTGAAGCTTTCTTT	CASSLAEGVEAFF	TRBV7-9	TRBJ1-1	many	-
TGCAGTGAAGCGGGTGTAACTGTCCACGAGCAGTACTTC	CSEAGVTVHEQYF	TRBV20-1	TRBJ2-7	many	-
TGTGCCAGCAGCTTAAGACAGGGGGCACTGAACACCGGGGAGCTGTTTTTT	CASSLRQGALNTGELFF	TRBV7-3	TRBJ2-2	many	TRBD1
TGTGCCAGCAGTTACCTCCAGGGCGGCTCTGGAAACACCATATATTTT	CASSYLQGGSGNTIYF	TRBV6-2/TRBV6-3	TRBJ1-3	many	-
TGCAGCGTTGGCTCGACAGGGGATAGCAATCAGCCCCAGCATTTT	CSVGSTGDSNQPQHF	TRBV29-1	TRBJ1-5	few	TRBD1
TGTGCCTCCAGGATCAGTCCGAACACCGGGGAGCTGTTTTTT	CASRISPNTGELFF	TRBV19	TRBJ2-2	few	-
TGCAGCGTTGAAGGGAGGGAACAGGGGCCTAGAAAACTGTTTTTT	CSVEGREQGPRKLFF	TRBV29-1	TRBJ1-4	many	TRBD1
TGCAGCGTTGTGGGTGGAGGGTACTCCTACGAGCAGTACTTC	CSVVGGGYSYEQYF	TRBV29-1	TRBJ2-7	many	-
TGTGCCAGCAGCCAGGACAACACTGAAGCTTTCTTT	CASSQDNTEAFF	TRBV13	TRBJ1-1	few	-
TGTGCCAGCAGTGAAGCGGGGGGAGGGGTTGAGCAGTTCTTC	CASSEAGGGVEQFF	TRBV6-1	TRBJ2-1	many	TRBD2
TGTGCCTGGAGTACCGACCGCAATCAGCCCCAGCATTTT	CAWSTDRNQPQHF	TRBV30	TRBJ1-5	few	-
TGTGCCAGTAGGGAAGCTAGATATAGCAATCAGCCCCAGCATTTT	CASREARYSNQPQHF	TRBV19	TRBJ1-5	-	-
TGTGCCAGCAGACCCCGGGTCACAGACGGAGCCAACGTCCTGACTTTC	CASRPRVTDGANVLTF	TRBV5-4	TRBJ2-6	-	-
TGTGCCAGCGGGGGGCCCCGGGCCTATGGCTACACCTTC	CASGGPRAYGYTF	TRBV28	TRBJ1-2	many	-
TGCAGTGCTAGTGTGGGACAGGGGGATTGGTACACTGAAGCTTTCTTT	CSASVGQGDWYTEAFF	TRBV20-1	TRBJ1-1	once	TRBD1
TGTGCCTGGAGTGTGAGAGGTCTGGAGACCCAGTACTTC	CAWSVRGLETQYF	TRBV30	TRBJ2-5	many	-
TGTGCCAGCAGTTCTGAAGTCTACGAGCAGTACTTC	CASSSEVYEQYF	TRBV2	TRBJ2-7	many	-
TGTGCCAGCAGGGGGACACTGAACTATGGCTACACCTTC	CASRGTLNYGYTF	TRBV12-3/TRBV12-4	TRBJ1-2	-	-
TGTGCCAGCAGCCTCGACCGGGAGTTCTTC	CASSLDREFF	TRBV7-9	TRBJ2-1	few	-
TGCAGTGCGGACTCAGCAGGGGCAGGGGAAAAACTGTTTTTT	CSADSAGAGEKLFF	TRBV20-1	TRBJ1-4	few	-